These 23 T cell receptor beta chains originate from one sample sequenced in a study of blood T cell repertoires in COVID-19 (dated by TCRdb to the early 2020s). The library was generated by the immunoSEQ multiplex PCR assay. Drawn from immuneACCESS, this table holds only the in-frame rearrangements with V and J called that TCRdb kept. Clones are partly lost; checked studies trace under half to an unresolved V gene and leave the rest unexplained. The sample has around 250,000 clones on record, over 75% of them singletons. The ten most abundant clones make up more than 0.55% of the sample. Sequencing input: peripheral blood. The receptor set was obtained from a human donor in a cohort sampled during active COVID-19.

V gene TRBV7-2 combines with J gene TRBJ2-7; TRBD2 matches at 8 bases. With V trimmed by 5 bases and J by 2 bases, 2 bases remained unmatched. The CDR3 is made up of 13 amino acids. CDR1 and CDR2 from the germline V gene are SGHTA and FQGNSA. CDR3 sequence (DNA): TGTGCCAGCAGCGAGGGACTAGCCTACGAGCAGTACTTC. As protein: CASSEGLAYEQYF.

This chain connects TRBV4-3 to TRBJ2-7, with TRBD1 matching 7 bases. The CDR3 is 13 residues long. The germline CDR1 and CDR2 sequences are LGHNA and YSLEER. J gave up 6 bases and V 5 bases, and 7 bases lay outside the gene matches. CDR3 sequence (DNA): TGCGCCAGCAGCGGAGACAGGGTTGGCGAGCAGTACTTC. Translated, it gives CASSGDRVGEQYF.

Only a few counts were recorded for this clone. CDR3 amino acids: CASSIRTGEYEQYF. The CDR3, as DNA: TGTGCCAGCAGTATCAGGACAGGGGAATACGAGCAGTACTTC. The rearrangement joins TRBV27 to TRBJ2-7, with 9 bases identical to TRBD1. The CDR3 sequence is 14 residues long. V shed 5 bases, J shed 4 bases, and the junction held 6 bases outside the gene matches. Germline V gene sequence: CDR1 MNHEY, CDR2 SMNVEV (reference sequence).

CDR3 amino acids: CASSEGWTGAYEQYF. CDR3 coding DNA: TGCGCCAGCAGCGAGGGGTGGACAGGGGCTTACGAGCAGTACTTC. V is TRBV5-1 and J is TRBJ2-7, with TRBD1 matching over 9 bases. Germline assignment: CDR1 SGHRS and CDR2 YFSETQ. The CDR3 loop spans 15 amino acids. The trim removed 4 bases at V and 4 bases at J, leaving 9 bases unmatched.

V is TRBV28 and J is TRBJ2-7; the D gene is possibly TRBD2 (6 bases). This CDR3 has 16 amino acids. The germline V and J ends were trimmed by 5 bases and 1 base, with 18 bases remaining between them. The germline gives CDR1 MDHEN, CDR2 SYDVKM. DNA of the CDR3: TGTGCCAGCAGTCCGGCGGGACGCCTCTTATCCTACGAGCAGTACTTC. It is translated as CASSPAGRLLSYEQYF.

This clone has just a few counts. The chain combines TRBV19 with TRBJ1-2; D perhaps matches TRBD1 (6 bases). The CDR3 totals 12 residues. Trimming cost V 7 bases and J 3 bases, with 9 bases left between them. Germline V CDR1 and CDR2: LNHDA, SQIVND (reference sequence). The CDR3 DNA follows: TGTGCCAGTACCGGGACACACTATGGCTACACCTTC. Amino acid sequence: CASTGTHYGYTF. Together with reference TRBV19 and TRBJ1-2, the CDR3 gives the full variable domain: DGGITQSPKYLFRKEGQNVTLSCEQNLNHDAMYWYRQDPGQGLRLIYYSQIVNDFQKGDIAEGYSVSREKKESFPLTVTSAQKNPTAFYLCASTGTHYGYTFGSGTRLTVV.

The chain combines TRBV7-2 with TRBJ1-2; no definite D call. Germline-derived CDR1 and CDR2 are SGHTA and FQGNSA. Trimming pared 1 base from V and 0 bases from J, leaving 9 bases between. The CDR3 is 15 residues long. CDR3 DNA sequence: TGTGCCAGCAGCTTAGTCGAGCTAGCTAACTATGGCTACACCTTC. Its protein is CASSLVELANYGYTF.

The rearrangement uses TRBV7-3 and TRBJ1-2; the match to TRBD1 covers 8 bases. The germline V gene has CDR1 SGHTA and CDR2 FQGTGA. This CDR3 spans 17 amino acids. The V and J ends lost 4 bases and 4 bases, in that order; junction bases with no gene match: 14. The CDR3 loop reads CASSSKRTGQEIYGYTF. Written as DNA, the CDR3 is TGTGCCAGCAGCTCGAAAAGAACGGGACAGGAGATCTATGGCTACACCTTC. Full variable domain (outside the CDR3, taken from reference TRBV7-3 and TRBJ1-2): GAGVSQTPSNKVTEKGKYVELRCDPISGHTALYWYRQSLGQGPEFLIYFQGTGAADDSGLPNDRFFAVRPEGSVSTLKIQRTERGDSAVYLCASSSKRTGQEIYGYTFGSGTRLTVV.

This chain links TRBV28 with TRBJ2-7; weak D call: TRBD2 (6 bases). This CDR3 comprises 15 residues. Trimming left V 2 bases short and J 0 bases short, with 11 bases between. Germline CDR1 MDHEN, CDR2 SYDVKM. In DNA form, the CDR3 reads TGTGCCAGCAGTTTAGGATTCGGGGGCTCCTACGAGCAGTACTTC. This sequence encodes CASSLGFGGSYEQYF.

A single count supports this clone. The V call is TRBV6-2 or TRBV6-3, the J call TRBJ1-1; no definite D call. The V gene's germline CDR1 is MNHEY and CDR2 SVGEGT. V was shortened by 6 bases and J by 4 bases, with 12 bases between the two germline ends. The CDR3 runs 13 residues. The DNA for the CDR3 is TGTGCCAGCAGCAACCCGGGAGTCACTGAAGCTTTCTTT. It codes for CASSNPGVTEAFF.

V gene TRBV2 combines with J gene TRBJ1-2; the D gene is possibly TRBD1 (6 bases). The V gene lost 8 bases and the J gene lost 4 bases, with 14 bases spanning the gap. The length of the CDR3 is 13 residues. Germline V gene sequence: CDR1 SNHLY, CDR2 FYNNEI. This CDR3 is CASVLDSFYGYTF. The CDR3 DNA is TGTGCCAGCGTTTTGGACAGTTTCTATGGCTACACCTTC.

The genes are TRBV19 and TRBJ1-4, with D unclear. The CDR3 is 13 amino acids. The V and J ends lost 4 bases and 2 bases respectively, with 5 bases between them. Per the germline V gene, CDR1 is LNHDA and CDR2 is SQIVND (reference sequence). The CDR3 sequence is CASSRSTNEKLFF. CDR3 DNA: TGTGCCAGTAGTAGGAGTACTAATGAAAAACTGTTTTTT.

This clone was recorded a few times. The chain links TRBV6-2 or TRBV6-3 to TRBJ2-7; no definite D call. The CDR3 is 13 amino acids. CDR1 is MNHEY and CDR2 is SVGEGT in the germline V gene. V lost 6 bases and J lost 7, with 16 bases in between. The CDR3, as DNA: TGTGCCAGCAGCCAAATAAGAGGCCGGGAGCAGTACTTC. Protein: CASSQIRGREQYF.

The chain recombines TRBV24-1 with TRBJ2-1; 14 nucleotides align to TRBD2. Germline CDR1 KGHDR, CDR2 SFDVKD. Trimming removed 2 bases from V and 8 bases from J; junction bases left unmatched: 1. The CDR3 runs to 15 residues. Here the CDR3 DNA reads TGTGCCACCAGTGATTCGGGACTAGCGGGAGATGAGCAGTTCTTC. Amino acids: CATSDSGLAGDEQFF.

The chain uses TRBV15 and TRBJ2-7, with TRBD1 matching over 8 bases. Germline CDR1 reads LNHNV; CDR2 reads YYDKDF (reference sequence). Trimming cost V 0 bases and J 1 base; bases outside gene matches: 5. This CDR3 has 16 amino acids. CDR3 amino acids: CATSRDLQGASYEQYF. The CDR3, as DNA: TGTGCCACCAGCAGAGATCTCCAGGGGGCATCCTACGAGCAGTACTTC.

The J gene is TRBJ1-5, the V gene TRBV7-2; unclear D gene. Trimming left V 5 bases short and J 0 bases short, with 8 bases between. Germline V gene data show CDR1 as SGHTA and CDR2 as FQGNSA. The CDR3 consists of 14 residues. The CDR3 spells CASSRRLSNQPQHF. In nucleotides, the CDR3 is TGTGCCAGCAGCCGGAGACTTAGCAATCAGCCCCAGCATTTT.

This chain connects TRBV7-9 to TRBJ2-5, with 8 bases that match TRBD1. The CDR3 totals 14 residues. The ends lost 5 bases at V and 1 base at J; junction bases unmatched: 3. Germline CDR1 reads SEHNR; CDR2 reads FQNEAQ (reference sequence). CDR3 in amino acids: CASSQQGGQETQYF. CDR3 coding DNA: TGTGCCAGCAGCCAACAGGGGGGCCAAGAGACCCAGTACTTC.

The chain is built from TRBV6-5 and TRBJ1-5, with 7 nucleotides matching TRBD1. The V gene's germline CDR1 is MNHEY and CDR2 SVGAGI. J gave up 6 bases and V 10 bases, and 12 bases lay outside the gene matches. The CDR3 spans 14 residues. CDR3 sequence reads: CATRQGVWSQPQHF. CDR3 DNA: TGTGCCACCCGACAGGGCGTGTGGAGTCAGCCCCAGCATTTT.

The chain has TRBV13 and TRBJ2-7, with D perhaps matching TRBD2 (6 bases). CDR1 and CDR2 (germline): PRHDT, FYEKMQ (reference sequence). V was clipped by 1 base and J by 6 bases, with 19 bases between them. The CDR3 is 16 residues long. CDR3 nucleotide sequence: TGTGCCAGCAGCTTAGTCTCAGCGAACCTGGGAGGCGAGCAGTACTTC. This encodes CASSLVSANLGGEQYF. Using reference TRBV13 and TRBJ2-7 for the parts outside the CDR3, the full variable domain is AAGVIQSPRHLIKEKRETATLKCYPIPRHDTVYWYQQGPGQDPQFLISFYEKMQSDKGSIPDRFSAQQFSDYHSELNMSSLELGDSALYFCASSLVSANLGGEQYFGPGTRLTVT.

The chain joins TRBV19 to TRBJ1-1; D gene uncertain. The germline V gene has CDR1 LNHDA and CDR2 SQIVND (reference sequence). Trimming took off 3 bases at V and 1 base at J, with 9 bases between the two ends. There are 14 residues in the CDR3. DNA for the CDR3: TGTGCCAGTAGTATCCCCCCAAAGAACACTGAAGCTTTCTTT. Translated: CASSIPPKNTEAFF.

The rearrangement links TRBV7-2 to TRBJ2-7, with 9 bases matching TRBD1. This CDR3 region has 13 residues. V gave up 7 bases and J gave up 6 bases; unmatched junction bases: 7. CDR1 is SGHTA, CDR2 FQGNSA, per germline. The CDR3 DNA sequence: TGTGCCAGCAACAGGGGACAGGGCGGCGAGCAGTACTTC. Protein product: CASNRGQGGEQYF.

This clone was seen just once. The V and J genes are TRBV6-5 and TRBJ1-2; TRBD1 agrees at 7 bases. V was pared by 2 bases and J by 6 bases, with 3 bases of the junction left unmatched. There are 13 residues in the CDR3. CDR1 and CDR2 from the germline V gene are MNHEY and SVGAGI. The CDR3 DNA follows: TGTGCCAGCAGTTACAACAGGGGAAATGGCTACACCTTC. This sequence encodes CASSYNRGNGYTF.

The rearrangement joins TRBV11-3 to TRBJ2-7; 7 bases match TRBD1. The germline V gene encodes CDR1 SGHNT and CDR2 YENEEA. The J segment lost 5 bases and the V segment lost 4 bases, leaving 5 bases of the junction unmatched. CDR3 length equals 13 residues. This CDR3 reads CASSSPTGDEQYF. In DNA form, the CDR3 reads TGTGCCAGCAGCTCTCCAACAGGGGACGAGCAGTACTTC.